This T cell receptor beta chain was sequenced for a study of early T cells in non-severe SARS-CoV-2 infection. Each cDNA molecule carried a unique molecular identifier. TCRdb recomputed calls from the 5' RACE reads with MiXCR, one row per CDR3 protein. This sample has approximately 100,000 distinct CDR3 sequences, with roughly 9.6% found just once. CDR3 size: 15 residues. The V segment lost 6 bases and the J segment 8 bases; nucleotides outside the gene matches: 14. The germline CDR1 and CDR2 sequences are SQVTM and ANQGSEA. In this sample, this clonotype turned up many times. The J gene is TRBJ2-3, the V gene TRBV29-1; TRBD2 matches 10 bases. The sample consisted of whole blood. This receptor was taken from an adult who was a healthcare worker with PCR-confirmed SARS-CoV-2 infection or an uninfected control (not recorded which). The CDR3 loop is CSVRVIAGGDGTQYF. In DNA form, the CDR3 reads TGCAGCGTGCGAGTGATAGCGGGAGGCGATGGTACGCAGTATTTT.